This TCR beta chain was retrieved from a study of T cell changes during pregnancy in multiple sclerosis. From germline, CDR1 is SGHRS and CDR2 YFSETQ. V lost 7 bases to trimming and J lost 1 base, with 14 bases between them. The CDR3 sequence is 14 residues long. Libraries were prepared by immunoSEQ multiplex PCR; TCRdb keeps only in-frame clonotypes and omits some of them. Of tens of thousands of clones listed, 92% are singletons. The chain employs TRBV5-1 and TRBJ1-2, with D perhaps TRBD1 (5 bases). Sequences were derived from peripheral blood, sampled in the first trimester of pregnancy. This clonotype was sampled from a female donor in good health, enrolled as a control in a pregnancy study. The CDR3 DNA reads as TGCGCCAGCGGGCAGGGAGGAAATAACTATGGCTACACCTTC. Translated, it gives CASGQGGNNYGYTF.